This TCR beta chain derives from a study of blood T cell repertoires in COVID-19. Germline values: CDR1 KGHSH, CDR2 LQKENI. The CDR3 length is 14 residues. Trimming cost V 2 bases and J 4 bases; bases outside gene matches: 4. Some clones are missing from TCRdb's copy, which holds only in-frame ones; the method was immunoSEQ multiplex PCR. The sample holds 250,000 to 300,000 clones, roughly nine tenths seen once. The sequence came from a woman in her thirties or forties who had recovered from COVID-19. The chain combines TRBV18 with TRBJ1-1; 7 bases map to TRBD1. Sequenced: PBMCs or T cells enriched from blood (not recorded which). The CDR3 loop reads CASSPDREVTEAFF. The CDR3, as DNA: TGTGCCAGCTCACCAGACAGGGAGGTCACTGAAGCTTTCTTT.